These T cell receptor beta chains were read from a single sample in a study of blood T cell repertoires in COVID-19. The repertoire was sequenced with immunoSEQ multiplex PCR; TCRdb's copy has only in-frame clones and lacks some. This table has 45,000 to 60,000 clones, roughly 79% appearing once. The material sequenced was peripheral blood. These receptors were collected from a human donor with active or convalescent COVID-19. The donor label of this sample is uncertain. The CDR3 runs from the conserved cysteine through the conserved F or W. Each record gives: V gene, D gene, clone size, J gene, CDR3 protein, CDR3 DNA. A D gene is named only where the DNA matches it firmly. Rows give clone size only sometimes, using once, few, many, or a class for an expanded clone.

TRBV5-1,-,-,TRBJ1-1,CASSPLQGVNTEAFF,TGCGCCAGCAGCCCCCTACAGGGTGTGAACACTGAAGCTTTCTTT
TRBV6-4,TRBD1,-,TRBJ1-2,CASSPNRGRSYGYTF,TGTGCCAGCAGCCCAAACAGGGGGCGTAGCTATGGCTACACCTTC
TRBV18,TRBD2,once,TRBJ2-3,CASSPPTTSGGTDTQYF,TGTGCCAGCTCACCACCTACCACTAGCGGGGGGACAGATACGCAGTATTTT
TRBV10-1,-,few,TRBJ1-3,CASSAGGSGSGNTIYF,TGCGCCAGCAGTGCTGGTGGGTCAGGCTCTGGAAACACCATATATTTT
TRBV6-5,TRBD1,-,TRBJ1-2,CASTQETGGYGYTF,TGTGCCAGCACCCAAGAAACAGGGGGCTATGGCTACACCTTC
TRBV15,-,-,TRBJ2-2,CATSFGTLFTGELFF,TGTGCCACCAGCTTCGGGACTTTATTCACCGGGGAGCTGTTTTTT
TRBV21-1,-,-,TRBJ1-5,CASRIGSGFFPLNQPQHF,TGTGCCAGCAGAATAGGCTCAGGGTTCTTTCCCTTAAATCAGCCCCAGCATTTT
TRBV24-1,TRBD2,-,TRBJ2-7,CATSDRDGGSAYEQYF,TGTGCCACCAGTGACCGAGACGGGGGGTCCGCCTACGAGCAGTACTTC
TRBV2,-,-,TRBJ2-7,CASSEGGRYEQYF,TGTGCCAGCAGTGAAGGGGGCAGGTACGAGCAGTACTTC
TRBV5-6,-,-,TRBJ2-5,CASSFGGAELETQYF,TGTGCCAGCAGCTTTGGGGGGGCGGAATTAGAGACCCAGTACTTC
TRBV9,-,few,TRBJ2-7,CASSPTTSHEQYF,TGTGCCAGCAGCCCGACGACTAGTCACGAGCAGTACTTC
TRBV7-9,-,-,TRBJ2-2,CASSLGFGGLNTGELFF,TGTGCCAGCAGCTTAGGTTTTGGCGGCCTTAACACCGGGGAGCTGTTTTTT
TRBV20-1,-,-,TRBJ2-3,CSASDRGGEHPRTQYF,TGCAGTGCTAGTGACCGGGGAGGCGAGCACCCCCGTACGCAGTATTTT
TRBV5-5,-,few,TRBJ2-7,CASSLGQGPHSYEQYF,TGTGCCAGCAGCTTGGGTCAGGGGCCCCATTCCTACGAGCAGTACTTC
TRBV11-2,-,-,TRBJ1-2,CASRTPRDFYGYTF,TGTGCCAGCAGGACCCCCCGGGACTTCTATGGCTACACCTTC
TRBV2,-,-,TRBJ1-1,CASSDGPGVNTEAFF,TGTGCCAGCAGTGATGGGCCGGGAGTTAACACTGAAGCTTTCTTT
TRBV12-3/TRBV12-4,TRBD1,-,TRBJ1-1,CASGTGMNTEAFF,TGTGCCAGCGGGACAGGCATGAACACTGAAGCTTTCTTT
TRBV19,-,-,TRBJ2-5,CATQPGQGWTSANRETQYF,TGTGCCACCCAACCGGGACAGGGGTGGACTAGCGCCAATCGGGAGACCCAGTACTTC
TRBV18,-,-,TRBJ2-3,CASSPPMGGLTDTQYF,TGTGCCAGCTCACCACCGATGGGAGGTCTCACAGATACGCAGTATTTT
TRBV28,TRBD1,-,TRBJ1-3,CASSLDTGDSGNTIYF,TGTGCCAGCAGTTTAGACACAGGGGACTCTGGAAACACCATATATTTT
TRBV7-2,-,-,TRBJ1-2,CASSPREMRGRRGYTF,TGTGCCAGCAGCCCGAGGGAGATGCGCGGAAGGAGAGGCTACACCTTC
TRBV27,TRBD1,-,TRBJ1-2,CASSSGQHNYGYTF,TGTGCCAGCAGTTCGGGACAGCATAACTATGGCTACACCTTC